The 22 T cell receptor beta chains in this list originate from one sample, sequenced in a study of T cells in localized non-small cell lung cancer (dated by TCRdb to the early 2020s). The library was obtained by the immunoSEQ multiplex PCR assay. TCRdb's version of the immuneACCESS table is confined to in-frame rearrangements and falls short of the full clone set. An unresolved V gene accounts for under half of the shortfall where checked; the remainder is of unknown origin. The sample contains about 59,000 clones, roughly 89% of them found a single time. The ten top clones hold around 20% of the sample. Sequencing was performed on peripheral blood, taken before any cancer treatment. Receptors originate from a man between 40 and 69 years old with stage I squamous cell lung carcinoma.

The chain is built from TRBV27 and TRBJ2-3; tentatively, D is TRBD2 (6 bases). The V end lost 4 bases, the J end lost 4 bases, and 12 bases lay between the germline ends. CDR1 MNHEY and CDR2 SMNVEV come from the germline V gene (reference sequence). This CDR3 has 14 residues. CDR3 in DNA: TGTGCCAGCAGTTCCCGGACTACTCCAGATACGCAGTATTTT. Amino acid sequence: CASSSRTTPDTQYF.

This chain connects TRBV28 to TRBJ2-1; D is tentatively TRBD1 or TRBD2 (6 bases each). The CDR3 runs to 15 residues. The V gene's germline CDR1 is MDHEN and CDR2 SYDVKM. Trimming removed 1 base at V and 7 bases at J, with 14 bases between. The CDR3, as DNA: TGTGCCAGCAGTTTATCCCTTACAGGGAGGAATGAGCAGTTCTTC. It codes for CASSLSLTGRNEQFF.

The chain links TRBV18 to TRBJ1-1; D is unresolved. V lost 2 bases and J 2 bases, leaving 6 bases between the germline ends. The CDR3 totals 13 residues. Germline V gives CDR1 KGHSH, CDR2 LQKENI. The CDR3 sequence is CASSPGSNTEAFF. The CDR3 DNA sequence: TGTGCCAGCTCACCAGGGTCTAACACTGAAGCTTTCTTT.

The CDR3 DNA reads TGTGCCAGCAGCCAACTAGCGGGAGAAACCGGGGAGCTGTTTTTT. This sequence encodes CASSQLAGETGELFF. The V gene is TRBV7-6, the J gene TRBJ2-2, with TRBD2 identical over 11 bases. There are 15 residues in the CDR3. With V trimmed by 5 bases and J by 5 bases, 4 bases remained unmatched. Germline CDR1 reads SGHVS; CDR2 reads FNYEAQ. The entire variable domain, with the rest obtained from reference TRBV7-6 and TRBJ2-2, is as follows: GAGVSQSPRYKVTKRGQDVALRCDPISGHVSLYWYRQALGQGPEFLTYFNYEAQQDKSGLPNDRFSAERPEGSISTLTIQRTEQRDSAMYRCASSQLAGETGELFFGEGSRLTVL.

This clone was counted once. V and J are TRBV6-5 and TRBJ2-7, with D possibly being TRBD2 (5 bases). V gave up 6 bases and J gave up 3 bases, with 12 bases separating them. The CDR3 covers 13 residues. Germline V lookup: CDR1 MNHEY, CDR2 SVGAGI. The CDR3 sequence: CASSQDGNYEQYF. The CDR3 nucleotides are TGTGCCAGCAGCCAGGACGGGAACTACGAGCAGTACTTC.

This clone was counted once. The J gene is TRBJ1-1, the V gene TRBV7-3; tentatively, D is TRBD1 (6 bases). The germline gives CDR1 SGHTA, CDR2 FQGTGA. The CDR3 consists of 15 residues. Trimming removed 0 bases from V and 6 bases from J, with 14 bases in between. CDR3 sequence reads: CASSLTTGGEAEAFF. CDR3 DNA sequence: TGTGCCAGCAGCTTAACGACGGGGGGCGAGGCTGAAGCTTTCTTT.

V usage is TRBV7-2 and J usage is TRBJ2-7, with 12 bases matching TRBD2. The CDR3 runs 18 residues. Losses at the gene ends were 1 base for V and 4 bases for J; bases not matched to a gene: 11. Per the germline V gene, CDR1 is SGHTA and CDR2 is FQGNSA. This CDR3 is CASSLGTSGVGGTYEQYF. CDR3 in DNA: TGTGCCAGCAGCTTAGGGACTAGCGGGGTGGGAGGAACATACGAGCAGTACTTC.

The CDR3 region has the DNA TGTGCCAGCACTTCACGAGGGGTGAAGAATGAGCAGTTCTTC. Its protein product is CASTSRGVKNEQFF. The gene calls are TRBV6-5 and TRBJ2-1; D may be TRBD1 or TRBD2 (5 bases each). Germline values: CDR1 MNHEY, CDR2 SVGAGI. The CDR3 has 14 residues. The V end lost 7 bases, the J end lost 7 bases, and 17 bases lay between the germline ends.

As concerns this clone: Germline and junction disagree at one end, which may indicate a read error. The gene calls are TRBV5-3 and TRBJ2-7; no clear D gene. TRBV5-3 is placed among ORFs of uncertain function. CDR3 length equals 14 residues. The CDR3 loop is CASSSDASSYEQYF. The CDR3 DNA reads TGTGCCAGCAGCTCGGACGCGAGCTCCTACGAGCAGTACTTC.

The chain couples TRBV5-8 to TRBJ2-3; 7 bases match TRBD1. The V segment lost 4 bases and the J segment 10 bases; nucleotides outside the gene matches: 9. Germline CDR1 and CDR2: SGHTS and YDEGEE. CDR3 length: 13 amino acids. CDR3 loop: CASSHNGQAAQYF. In DNA, the CDR3 is TGTGCCAGCAGCCATAATGGACAGGCGGCGCAGTATTTT.

The rearrangement joins TRBV7-9 to TRBJ2-1; no reliable D call. The germline gives CDR1 SEHNR, CDR2 FQNEAQ (reference sequence). The germline V and J ends were trimmed by 2 bases and 1 base, with 9 bases remaining between them. This CDR3 spans 15 amino acids. The CDR3: CASSLRKGSYNEQFF. CDR3 nucleotide sequence: TGTGCCAGCAGCTTAAGGAAGGGATCCTACAATGAGCAGTTCTTC.

The V gene is TRBV28, the J gene TRBJ1-5; the match to TRBD1 covers 7 bases. Germline CDR1 reads MDHEN; CDR2 reads SYDVKM. Trimming took 5 bases from V and 10 from J; bases not matched to a gene: 14. The CDR3 consists of 15 residues. CDR3 sequence reads: CASSPIDRDEQPQHF. The CDR3 DNA is TGTGCCAGCAGTCCCATAGACAGGGATGAACAACCCCAGCATTTT.

The J gene is TRBJ1-2, the V gene TRBV20-1; D not resolved. Germline V lookup: CDR1 DFQATT, CDR2 SNEGSKA (reference sequence). Trimming left V 4 bases short and J 6 bases short, with 9 bases between. The CDR3 consists of 11 residues. CDR3 in amino acids: CSATGRNGYTF. The CDR3 bases are TGCAGTGCTACCGGGAGGAATGGCTACACCTTC.

The chain employs TRBV19 and TRBJ1-5, with TRBD1 matching over 9 bases. The CDR3 is 14 residues long. V shed 7 bases and J 7 bases; nucleotides not matched to a gene: 8. The germline gives CDR1 LNHDA, CDR2 SQIVND (reference sequence). CDR3 region: CASKGTGNKQPQHF. As DNA, the CDR3 is TGTGCCAGTAAGGGGACAGGGAACAAGCAGCCCCAGCATTTT.

The chain couples TRBV6-6 to TRBJ2-6; D remains ambiguous. V shed 7 bases and J shed 2 bases, with 6 bases lying between them. The CDR3 is 13 residues long. Germline CDR1 is MNHNY and CDR2 is SVGAGI (reference sequence). CDR3 amino acids: CASIPTGANVLTF. The DNA for the CDR3 is TGTGCCAGCATCCCAACTGGGGCCAACGTCCTGACTTTC.

The chain is built from TRBV27 and TRBJ1-5; maybe TRBD1 (5 bases). CDR1 and CDR2 (germline): MNHEY, SMNVEV (reference sequence). Trimming removed 0 bases at V and 3 bases at J, with 9 bases between. This CDR3 has 15 amino acids. CDR3: CASSLSGQFNQPQHF. The CDR3 region has the DNA TGTGCCAGCAGTTTATCGGGGCAGTTCAATCAGCCCCAGCATTTT.

The genes are TRBV7-2 and TRBJ2-3, with 8 bases that match TRBD2. The CDR3 is 14 residues long. The germline V gene encodes CDR1 SGHTA and CDR2 FQGNSA. J was trimmed by 6 bases and V by 1 base; bases with no gene match: 3. CDR3 protein: CASSLVLAADTQYF. The CDR3 DNA reads TGTGCCAGCAGCTTAGTACTAGCGGCGGATACGCAGTATTTT.

The gene calls are TRBV19 and TRBJ1-5, with 8 bases matching TRBD1. After removal of 4 bases from V and 1 base from J, the junction contained 6 bases not matched to a gene. CDR1 and CDR2 from the germline V gene are LNHDA and SQIVND (reference sequence). The CDR3 sequence is 16 residues long. The CDR3: CASSTRTGLSNQPQHF. The CDR3 region has the DNA TGTGCCAGTAGTACCAGGACAGGGCTAAGCAATCAGCCCCAGCATTTT.

V usage is TRBV28 and J usage is TRBJ2-5, with D possibly being TRBD1 (5 bases). The V gene lost 2 bases and the J gene lost 5 bases, with 15 bases spanning the gap. CDR1 is MDHEN and CDR2 is SYDVKM in the germline V gene. The CDR3 runs 15 residues. The CDR3 DNA sequence: TGTGCCAGCAGTTTAGCGGACACTCTTTGGGAGACCCAGTACTTC. Translation gives CASSLADTLWETQYF. Full variable domain (remainder filled in from reference TRBV28 and TRBJ2-5): DVKVTQSSRYLVKRTGEKVFLECVQDMDHENMFWYRQDPGLGLRLIYFSYDVKMKEKGDIPEGYSVSREKKERFSLILESASTNQTSMYLCASSLADTLWETQYFGPGTRLLVL.

V and J are TRBV11-2 and TRBJ1-5; D is possibly TRBD1 (5 bases). Trimming stripped 3 bases from V and 4 bases from J, with 10 bases between. Germline CDR1 is SGHAT and CDR2 is FQNNGV. The CDR3 is 14 residues long. The CDR3 here is CASSFGANNQPQHF. Written as DNA, the CDR3 is TGTGCCAGCAGCTTCGGGGCAAATAATCAGCCCCAGCATTTT.

The CDR3 bases are TGTGCCAGCAGCTTGGAAGGGGGCGCAAACACCATATATTTT. It specifies CASSLEGGANTIYF. The chain is built from TRBV5-4 and TRBJ1-3, with TRBD1 matching 7 bases. Looked up from germline, CDR1 is SGHNT and CDR2 is YYREEE (reference sequence). This CDR3 is built from 14 residues. J gave up 6 bases and V 0 bases, and 3 bases lay outside the gene matches.

The gene calls are TRBV5-1 and TRBJ2-7; D uncertain. Germline CDR1 is SGHRS and CDR2 is YFSETQ. With 0 bases removed from V and 3 bases from J, the gap between germline ends came to 7 bases. CDR3 length: 13 amino acids. Here the CDR3 DNA reads TGCGCCAGCAGCTTGGACAGCGACTACGAGCAGTACTTC. Protein product: CASSLDSDYEQYF.